This T cell receptor (beta chain) was documented in a study of sequential checkpoint blockade in melanoma. Across the whole study: Randomization was 1:1 between first-line nivolumab→ipilimumab and ipilimumab→nivolumab. After both sequences, patients received maintenance nivolumab.

The CDR3 covers 17 residues. The V end was cut by 2 bases, the J end by 0 bases, with 13 bases between. Germline V CDR1 and CDR2: SEHNR, FQNEAQ (reference sequence). This clone has just a few counts. The table came from immunoSEQ multiplex PCR; TCRdb's copy has only in-frame clones and leaves some out. The table shows approximately 10,000 clones, with about 77% occurring only once. Indicated treatment: randomized to nivolumab then ipilimumab (arm A) or the reverse (arm B). No patient had prior DNA-damaging chemotherapy. PBMC sorting kept live CD3+CD8+ cells without CD19 or CD56. The TCR sequence derives from a human donor with melanoma. This chain connects TRBV7-9 to TRBJ2-2; D gene ambiguous. The sequencing used CD8+ T cells sorted from blood (inferred from file names), collected from a patient given nivolumab and ipilimumab in sequence. CDR3: CASSLYPVASNTGELFF. CDR3 nucleotide sequence: TGTGCCAGCAGCTTATATCCCGTGGCATCGAACACCGGGGAGCTGTTTTTT.